Below are 7 T cell receptor beta chains sequenced from a single sample in a study of cytomegalovirus exposure and HLA in healthy donors. The PCR was carried out with 60 Vbeta primers and 13 Jbeta primers. Profiling relied on immunoSEQ multiplex PCR, and the TCRdb table lists in-frame clones only, not all of them. The sample holds about 270,000 clones, about nine tenths seen once. The sequencing sample was made of PBMCs. The source of these receptors is a middle-aged man in good health and CMV-seropositive.

The rearrangement links TRBV18 to TRBJ1-4; maybe TRBD1 (5 bases). The CDR3 totals 15 residues. The V end lost 3 bases, the J end lost 0 bases, and 8 bases lay between the germline ends. Germline values: CDR1 KGHSH, CDR2 LQKENI. The CDR3 nucleotides read TGTGCCAGCTCACCGGGGGGAGCAACTAATGAAAAACTGTTTTTT. This gives the protein CASSPGGATNEKLFF.

V and J are TRBV18 and TRBJ1-6; D gene ambiguous. This CDR3 has 13 amino acids. Between the trimmed V and J ends, which lost 3 bases and 7 bases, there was a span of 7 bases. Per germline, CDR1 KGHSH and CDR2 LQKENI. The CDR3 reads CASSPGANSPLHF. The CDR3, as DNA: TGTGCCAGCTCACCTGGAGCAAATTCACCCCTCCACTTT.

The chain uses TRBV6-5 and TRBJ2-5; 9 nucleotides match TRBD1. Gene TRBJ2-7 matches the end of the DNA better, so the J call may be wrong. The CDR3 consists of 15 residues. The germline V gene has CDR1 MNHEY and CDR2 SVGAGI. The CDR3 region has the DNA TGTGCCAGCAGACGCGCCGGGACAGGGTCTTACGAGCAGTACTTC. This gives the protein CASRRAGTGSYEQYF.

This chain joins TRBV7-9 and TRBJ2-2; possibly TRBD1 for D (5 bases). V lost 2 bases and J 1 base, leaving 5 bases between the germline ends. This CDR3 spans 14 amino acids. Germline V gene lookup returns CDR1 SEHNR and CDR2 FQNEAQ (reference sequence). DNA for the CDR3: TGTGCCAGCAGCTTAACAGGGAACACCGGGGAGCTGTTTTTT. Protein sequence: CASSLTGNTGELFF.

This chain links TRBV4-1 with TRBJ2-7; maybe TRBD1 (5 bases). CDR3 length: 15 residues. Deletions cut 0 bases from V and 4 bases from J, with 13 bases between. Per germline, CDR1 MGHRA and CDR2 YSYEKL. CDR3 DNA: TGCGCCAGCAGCCAAGAGGGCAGGGTGGGGTACGAGCAGTACTTC. Amino acids: CASSQEGRVGYEQYF.

The gene calls are TRBV19 and TRBJ1-1; D unresolved. Trimming took 3 bases from V and 5 from J, leaving 10 bases between them. Per the germline V gene, CDR1 is LNHDA and CDR2 is SQIVND (reference sequence). The CDR3 consists of 13 residues. The CDR3 reads CASSIIPGTEAFF. The DNA of the CDR3 is TGTGCCAGTAGTATTATCCCAGGAACTGAAGCTTTCTTT. The full variable domain, with the rest looked up from reference TRBV19 and TRBJ1-1, is DGGITQSPKYLFRKEGQNVTLSCEQNLNHDAMYWYRQDPGQGLRLIYYSQIVNDFQKGDIAEGYSVSREKKESFPLTVTSAQKNPTAFYLCASSIIPGTEAFFGQGTRLTVV.

This clone was recorded once. The chain combines TRBV9 with TRBJ2-1; TRBD2 aligns across 9 bases. V shed 1 base, J shed 0 bases, and the junction held 8 bases outside the gene matches. The germline V gene encodes CDR1 SGDLS and CDR2 YYNGEE. The CDR3 sequence is 18 residues long. The CDR3 reads CASSVFGSGSHSYNEQFF. As DNA, the CDR3 is TGTGCCAGCAGCGTATTCGGTAGCGGGAGTCACTCCTACAATGAGCAGTTCTTC.